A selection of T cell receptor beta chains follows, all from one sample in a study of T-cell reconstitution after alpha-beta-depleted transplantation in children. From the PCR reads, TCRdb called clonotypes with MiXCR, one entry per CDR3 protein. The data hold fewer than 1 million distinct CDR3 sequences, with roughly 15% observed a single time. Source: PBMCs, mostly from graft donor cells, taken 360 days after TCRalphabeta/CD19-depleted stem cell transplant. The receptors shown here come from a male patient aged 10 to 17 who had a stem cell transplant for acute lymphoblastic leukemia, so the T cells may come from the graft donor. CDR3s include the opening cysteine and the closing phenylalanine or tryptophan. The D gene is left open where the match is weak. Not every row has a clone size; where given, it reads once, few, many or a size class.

CATTGTAYNSPLHF	TGTGCCACCACCGGGACAGCCTATAATTCACCCCTCCACTTT	many	TRBD1	TRBV24-1	TRBJ1-6
CASSLKVGGPSRRSYEQYF	TGTGCCAGCAGTTTAAAGGTGGGAGGGCCCTCCCGAAGGTCCTACGAGCAGTACTTC	few	TRBD2	TRBV28	TRBJ2-7
CSARESGTRGYNEQFF	TGCAGTGCTAGAGAAAGCGGGACTAGAGGATACAATGAGCAGTTCTTC	.	TRBD2	TRBV20-1	TRBJ2-1
CASSQGHPSRSYEQYF	TGTGCCAGCAGCCAAGGACACCCAAGCAGGTCCTACGAGCAGTACTTC	.	.	TRBV3-1	TRBJ2-7
CAIQSGRGTYEQYF	TGTGCCATCCAAAGCGGCAGGGGGACCTACGAGCAGTACTTC	few	TRBD1	TRBV10-3	TRBJ2-7
CASSHWWSRETYNEQFF	TGTGCCAGCAGCCATTGGTGGTCTCGGGAAACCTACAATGAGCAGTTCTTC	few	.	TRBV3-1	TRBJ2-1
CAISPNSSSSYEQYF	TGTGCCATCAGTCCGAACAGTTCCAGCTCCTACGAGCAGTACTTC	.	.	TRBV10-3	TRBJ2-7
CASSGGQRTYGYTF	TGCGCCAGCAGCGGGGGACAGCGAACCTATGGCTACACCTTC	few	TRBD1	TRBV5-1	TRBJ1-2
CASSPGLRRGYTF	TGTGCCAGCAGCCCGGGACTTCGGCGGGGCTACACCTTC	.	.	TRBV11-2	TRBJ1-2
CAISEWAYTEAFF	TGTGCCATCAGTGAGTGGGCTTACACTGAAGCTTTCTTT	.	.	TRBV10-3	TRBJ1-1
CASSVLRGPYEQYF	TGTGCCAGCAGCGTCCTGAGGGGGCCCTACGAGCAGTACTTC	.	TRBD1	TRBV12-3/TRBV12-4	TRBJ2-7
CATSDPPRSGANVLTF	TGTGCCACCAGTGACCCCCCTAGGTCTGGGGCCAACGTCCTGACTTTC	.	.	TRBV24-1	TRBJ2-6
CSAEPQGLEQFF	TGCAGCGCGGAGCCCCAGGGATTAGAGCAGTTCTTC	.	.	TRBV29-1	TRBJ2-1
CASRTTSHNEQFF	TGCGCCAGCAGGACCACGTCTCACAATGAGCAGTTCTTC	few	.	TRBV4-1	TRBJ2-1
CASSQAANVLTF	TGTGCCAGCAGCCAAGCCGCCAACGTCCTGACTTTC	.	.	TRBV12-3/TRBV12-4	TRBJ2-6
CASSEAARGGHEQFF	TGTGCCAGCAGTGAGGCAGCCCGCGGGGGCCATGAGCAGTTCTTC	.	.	TRBV25-1	TRBJ2-1
CASSLFGEQFF	TGTGCCAGCAGTTTATTCGGAGAACAGTTCTTC	few	.	TRBV27	TRBJ2-1
CASGGHTEAFF	TGTGCTAGTGGTGGGCACACTGAAGCTTTCTTT	.	.	TRBV12-5	TRBJ1-1
CASSLSGSRSYNEQFF	TGCGCCAGCAGCTTGAGCGGGAGCCGGTCCTACAATGAGCAGTTCTTC	few	TRBD2	TRBV5-1	TRBJ2-1
CSAPGTSGSRGELFF	TGCAGTGCTCCCGGGACTAGCGGGAGTAGAGGGGAGCTGTTTTTT	few	TRBD2	TRBV20-1	TRBJ2-2
CASSLYWTSGNTGELFF	TGTGCCAGCAGCTTATACTGGACTAGCGGGAACACCGGGGAGCTGTTTTTT	.	TRBD2	TRBV7-2	TRBJ2-2
CASSETGTANSPQHF	TGTGCCAGCAGTGAGACCGGGACAGCGAACTCGCCCCAGCATTTT	few	TRBD1	TRBV6-4	TRBJ1-5
CASSYGQKETQYF	TGTGCCAGCAGCTACGGACAGAAAGAGACCCAGTACTTC	many	.	TRBV7-6	TRBJ2-5
CASSPHGGTAKLYF	TGTGCCAGCAGCCCCCATGGCGGGACAGCCAAGTTGTATTTT	few	.	TRBV7-9	TRBJ2-3
CASRTAGSYNEQFF	TGTGCCAGCAGGACAGCGGGTTCCTACAATGAGCAGTTCTTC	few	.	TRBV7-8	TRBJ2-1
CASSLGWTSWELAKNIQYF	TGCGCCAGCAGCTTGGGCTGGACTTCCTGGGAACTAGCCAAAAACATTCAGTACTTC	.	.	TRBV5-1	TRBJ2-4
CSSSRVLNTEAFF	TGCAGCTCCTCAAGGGTACTGAACACTGAAGCTTTCTTT	few	.	TRBV29-1	TRBJ1-1
CASSQGSQGALAGGYTF	TGTGCCAGCAGCCAAGGGTCGCAGGGGGCCCTGGCCGGTGGCTACACCTTC	.	TRBD1	TRBV4-2	TRBJ1-2
CASQAGGFDQTQYF	TGCGCCAGCCAAGCGGGAGGGTTCGATCAGACCCAGTACTTC	.	TRBD2	TRBV10-2	TRBJ2-5
CASSLLGTRNHNEQFF	TGTGCCAGCAGCTTATTGGGGACACGGAATCACAATGAGCAGTTCTTC	.	.	TRBV7-9	TRBJ2-1
CASRARGTQYF	TGTGCCAGCAGGGCCCGGGGGACCCAGTACTTC	once	.	TRBV2	TRBJ2-5
CASSPRRTDYEQYF	TGTGCCAGCTCACCACGGCGGACGGACTACGAGCAGTACTTC	few	.	TRBV18	TRBJ2-7
CSVEEVASGWGYEQYF	TGCAGCGTTGAAGAGGTGGCTAGCGGGTGGGGCTACGAGCAGTACTTC	few	TRBD2	TRBV29-1	TRBJ2-7
CSATQQGLGAFF	TGCAGTGCTACCCAACAGGGGCTGGGAGCTTTCTTT	.	TRBD1	TRBV20-1	TRBJ1-1
CASSGVRDTQYF	TGTGCCAGCAGTGGGGTCCGAGATACGCAGTATTTT	many	.	TRBV12-3/TRBV12-4	TRBJ2-3
CASSKGAALPGLVANEQFF	TGTGCCAGCAGCAAAGGGGCAGCTCTACCGGGACTAGTTGCCAATGAGCAGTTCTTC	.	.	TRBV21-1	TRBJ2-1
CASSPTSGSVKTQYF	TGTGCCAGCTCACCTACAAGCGGGAGCGTAAAGACCCAGTACTTC	few	TRBD2	TRBV18	TRBJ2-5
CASSPRTGGSDTQYF	TGCGCCAGCAGCCCGAGGACAGGGGGCTCAGATACGCAGTATTTT	few	TRBD1	TRBV4-1	TRBJ2-3
CASSFESLTGFSGNTIYF	TGTGCCAGCAGCTTCGAGTCCTTGACAGGCTTCTCTGGAAACACCATATATTTT	once	.	TRBV11-1	TRBJ1-3
CASRTPARAGPKETQYF	TGTGCCAGCAGGACCCCTGCCAGGGCGGGACCGAAAGAGACCCAGTACTTC	.	.	TRBV25-1	TRBJ2-5
CASSPGARWPQHF	TGTGCCAGCTCACCAGGGGCCCGATGGCCCCAGCATTTT	few	.	TRBV18	TRBJ1-5
CSARIGNTGELFF	TGCAGTGCTAGAATTGGTAACACCGGGGAGCTGTTTTTT	.	.	TRBV20-1	TRBJ2-2
CASRPAPDTQYF	TGTGCCAGCCGCCCAGCCCCAGATACGCAGTATTTT	.	.	TRBV7-9	TRBJ2-3
CASSRLGPNTGELFF	TGCGCCAGCAGCCGACTAGGCCCGAACACCGGGGAGCTGTTTTTT	.	.	TRBV4-1	TRBJ2-2
CASSYGQNSYEQYF	TGTGCCAGCAGTTATGGGCAGAATTCCTACGAGCAGTACTTC	few	.	TRBV6-5	TRBJ2-7